The source of this T cell receptor beta chain is a study of identical twins. Via MiXCR, TCRdb re-called the 5' RACE reads, giving one row per CDR3 protein. The sample consists of hundreds of thousands of distinct CDR3 sequences, roughly 26% of them appearing once. The V gene's germline CDR1 is DFQATT and CDR2 SNEGSKA (reference sequence). V lost 6 bases, J lost 8 bases, and 17 bases lay in between. This CDR3 comprises 14 residues. Study findings and constraints: The more abundant beta clonotypes in cord blood had fewer insertions, and memory repertoires did not show this. Its conclusions, products of cross-sectional statistical analysis, did not come from following the same donors.

About this clonotype: Its antigen is as yet unknown.

This sample was shared with a second study, whose subject was T cells expressing NK-cell markers. Per that study: Of eight sequenced donors, seven were HCMV-seropositive and one HCMV-seronegative. Whether the expanded NKG2C+ T cell clones recognized HCMV remained unclear.

This clonotype was sampled from a woman between 18 and 30 years old in good health. Sequences were obtained from CD4+ T cells sorted from blood. The rearrangement joins TRBV20-1 to TRBJ1-6; perhaps TRBD1 as D (6 bases). The CDR3 DNA reads TGCAGTGCGGGGGGGGGCGTGCCACATTCACCCCTCCACTTT. Encoded protein: CSAGGGVPHSPLHF.